This TCR beta chain was identified during a study of T-cell reconstitution after alpha-beta-depleted transplantation in children. Whole-study findings and limits: Expanded graft clones, several hundred of them, were reportedly the source of alpha-beta T cells about two months after transplant.

A library of TCRbeta sequences, prepared with unique molecular identifiers, was generated. TCRdb processed the PCR reads anew with MiXCR; each CDR3 protein has one entry. The sample has 95,000 to 150,000 distinct CDR3 sequences; 23% are singletons. V was shortened by 2 bases and J by 5 bases, with 15 bases between the two germline ends. CDR1 is SGHTA, CDR2 FQGNSA, per germline. This CDR3 has 15 residues. This clonotype was detected a few times. The antigen is unknown. The chain couples TRBV7-2 to TRBJ2-5; no definite D call. The receptor was derived from a male patient aged 2 to 10 who had a stem cell transplant for chronic granulomatous disease, so the T cells may come from the graft donor. Sequences were derived from PBMCs, mostly from graft donor cells, sampled 180 days after TCRalphabeta/CD19-depleted stem cell transplant. The CDR3 spells CASSLLAAARETQYF. CDR3 bases: TGTGCCAGCAGCTTACTGGCAGCCGCGAGGGAGACCCAGTACTTC.